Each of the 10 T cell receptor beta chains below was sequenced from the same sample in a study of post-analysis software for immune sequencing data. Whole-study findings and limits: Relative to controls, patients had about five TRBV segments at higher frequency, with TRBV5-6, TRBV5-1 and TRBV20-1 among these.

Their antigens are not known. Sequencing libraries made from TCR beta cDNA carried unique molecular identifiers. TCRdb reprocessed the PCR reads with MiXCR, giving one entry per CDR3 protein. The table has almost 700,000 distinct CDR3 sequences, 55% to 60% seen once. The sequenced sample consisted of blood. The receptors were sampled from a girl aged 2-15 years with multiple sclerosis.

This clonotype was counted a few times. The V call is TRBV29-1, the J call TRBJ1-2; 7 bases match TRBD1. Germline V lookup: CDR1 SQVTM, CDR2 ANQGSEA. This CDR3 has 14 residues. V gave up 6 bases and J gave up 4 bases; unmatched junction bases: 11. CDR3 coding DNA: TGCAGCGTGCCGCCTAGGGGGCCCAGCTATGGCTACACCTTC. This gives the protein CSVPPRGPSYGYTF.

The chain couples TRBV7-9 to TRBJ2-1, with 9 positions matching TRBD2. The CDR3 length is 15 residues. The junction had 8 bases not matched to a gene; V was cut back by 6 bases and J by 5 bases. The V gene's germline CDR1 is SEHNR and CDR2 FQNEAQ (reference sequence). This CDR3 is CASRPGTSTHNEQFF. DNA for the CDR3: TGTGCCAGCAGACCTGGGACTAGCACCCACAATGAGCAGTTCTTC.

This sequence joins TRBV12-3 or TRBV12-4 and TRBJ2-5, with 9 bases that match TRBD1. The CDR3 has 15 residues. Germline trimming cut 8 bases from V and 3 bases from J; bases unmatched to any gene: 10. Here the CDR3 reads CASSPGRTGEETQYF. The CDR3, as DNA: TGTGCCAGCTCCCCAGGTCGGACAGGGGAAGAGACCCAGTACTTC.

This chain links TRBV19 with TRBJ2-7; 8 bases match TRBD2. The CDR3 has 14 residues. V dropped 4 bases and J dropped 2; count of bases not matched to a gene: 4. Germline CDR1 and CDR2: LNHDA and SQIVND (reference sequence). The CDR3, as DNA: TGTGCCAGTAGTAGAAGCGGGAGTACCTACGAGCAGTACTTC. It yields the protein CASSRSGSTYEQYF.

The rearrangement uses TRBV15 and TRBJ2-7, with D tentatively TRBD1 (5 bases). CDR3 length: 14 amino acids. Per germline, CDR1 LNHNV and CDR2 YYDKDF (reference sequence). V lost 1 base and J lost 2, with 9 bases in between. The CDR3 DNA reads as TGTGCCACCAGCAGAGGACCAGGGACCTACGAGCAGTACTTC. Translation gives CATSRGPGTYEQYF. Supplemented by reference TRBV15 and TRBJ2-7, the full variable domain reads DAMVIQNPRYQVTQFGKPVTLSCSQTLNHNVMYWYQQKSSQAPKLLFHYYDKDFNNEADTPDNFQSRRPNTSFCFLDIRSPGLGDTAMYLCATSRGPGTYEQYFGPGTRLTVT.

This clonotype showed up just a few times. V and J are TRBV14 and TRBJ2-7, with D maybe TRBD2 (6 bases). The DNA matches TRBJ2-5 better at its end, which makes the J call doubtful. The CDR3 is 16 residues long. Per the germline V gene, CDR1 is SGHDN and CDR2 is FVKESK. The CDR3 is CASSQGLLPGVKTQYF. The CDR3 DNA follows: TGTGCCAGCAGCCAAGGTCTTTTGCCGGGGGTTAAGACCCAGTACTTC.

CDR3 amino acids: CASSVHLAGVEDTQYF. The CDR3 nucleotides are TGTGCCAGCAGCGTCCACCTAGCGGGAGTTGAAGATACGCAGTATTTT. The chain employs TRBV11-2 and TRBJ2-3; 10 bases are a match to TRBD2. V shed 5 bases and J 5 bases; nucleotides not matched to a gene: 10. In germline, CDR1 is SGHAT, CDR2 FQNNGV. The length of the CDR3 is 16 residues.

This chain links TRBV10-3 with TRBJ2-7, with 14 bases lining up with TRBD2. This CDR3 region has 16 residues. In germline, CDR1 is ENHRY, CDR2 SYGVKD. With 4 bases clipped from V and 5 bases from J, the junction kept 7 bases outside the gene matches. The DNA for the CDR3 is TGTGCCATCAGTGGGGGGGGACTAGCGGGAGTCAACGAGCAGTACTTC. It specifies CAISGGGLAGVNEQYF.

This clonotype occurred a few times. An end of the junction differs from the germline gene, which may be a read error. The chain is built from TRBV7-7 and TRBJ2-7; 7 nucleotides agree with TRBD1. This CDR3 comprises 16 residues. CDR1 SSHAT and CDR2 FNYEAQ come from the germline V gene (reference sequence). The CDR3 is CASSSHSGTEIYEQYF. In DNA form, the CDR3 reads TGTGCTAGCAGCTCTCACTCGGGGACAGAGATATACGAGCAGTACTTC.

Here the CDR3 DNA reads TGTGCCAGCAGCCAATCCACAGGGGAATACTATGGCTACACCTTC. Translating it yields CASSQSTGEYYGYTF. The V call is TRBV3-1, the J call TRBJ1-2, with TRBD1 matching 7 bases. CDR3 length: 15 amino acids. Germline loops: CDR1 LGHDT, CDR2 YNNKEL (reference sequence). Trimming removed 2 bases from V and 3 bases from J; junction bases left unmatched: 6.